This TCR beta chain emerged from a study of T cells in localized non-small cell lung cancer. Points from the study as a whole: Appearances in adjacent lung were noted for a median roughly 58 of the top 100 tumor clones. Only one tumor region was sequenced, so heterogeneity remains possible. Among blood samples, higher T cell density accompanied longer overall survival. Among the tissues sampled, uninvolved adjacent lung had the highest T cell clonality, above tumor.

CDR3 size: 13 residues. Trimming stripped 4 bases from V and 1 base from J, with 7 bases between. The V gene's germline CDR1 is KGHSH and CDR2 LQKENI. Measured with immunoSEQ multiplex PCR; TCRdb has only the in-frame clones, and not every one. The sample includes about 40,000 clones, around 81% of them seen just once. About this clone: As yet, its antigen is unknown.

The TCR originated in a male donor at least 60 years old with stage II lung adenocarcinoma. The sample was peripheral blood mononuclear cells, taken before any cancer treatment. The V gene is TRBV18, the J gene TRBJ1-1; TRBD1 is a possible D gene (5 bases). In DNA form, the CDR3 reads TGTGCCAGCTCACGCGACAGGAACACTGAAGCTTTCTTT. Translated, it gives CASSRDRNTEAFF.